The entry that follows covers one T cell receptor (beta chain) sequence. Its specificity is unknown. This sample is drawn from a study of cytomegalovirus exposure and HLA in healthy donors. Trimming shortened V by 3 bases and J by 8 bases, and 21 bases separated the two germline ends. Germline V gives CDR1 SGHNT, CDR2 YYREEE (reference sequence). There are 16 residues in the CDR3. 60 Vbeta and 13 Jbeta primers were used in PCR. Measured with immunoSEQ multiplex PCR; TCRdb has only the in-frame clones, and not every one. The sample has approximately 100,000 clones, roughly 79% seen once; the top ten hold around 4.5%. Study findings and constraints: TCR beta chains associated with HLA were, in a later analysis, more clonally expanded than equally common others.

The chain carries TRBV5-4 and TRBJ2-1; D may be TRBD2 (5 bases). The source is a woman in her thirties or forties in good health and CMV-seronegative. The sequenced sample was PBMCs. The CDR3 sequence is CASSSEPGSWADEQFF. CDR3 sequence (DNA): TGTGCCAGCAGCTCGGAGCCGGGGTCATGGGCGGATGAGCAGTTCTTC.